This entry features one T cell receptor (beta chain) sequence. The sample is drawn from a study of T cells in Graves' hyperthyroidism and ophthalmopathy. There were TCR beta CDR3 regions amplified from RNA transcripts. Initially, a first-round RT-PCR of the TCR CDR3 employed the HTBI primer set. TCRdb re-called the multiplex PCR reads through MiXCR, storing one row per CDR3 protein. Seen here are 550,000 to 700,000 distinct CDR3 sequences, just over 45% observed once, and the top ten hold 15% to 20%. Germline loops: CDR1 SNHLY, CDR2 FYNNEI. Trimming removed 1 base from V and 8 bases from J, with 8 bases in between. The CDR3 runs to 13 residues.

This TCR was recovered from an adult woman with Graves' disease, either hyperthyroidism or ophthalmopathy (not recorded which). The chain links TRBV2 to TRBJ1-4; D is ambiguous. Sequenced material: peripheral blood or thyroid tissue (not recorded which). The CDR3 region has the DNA TGTGCCAGCAGTGAAGGGGAGGGAGAAAAACTGTTTTTT. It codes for CASSEGEGEKLFF.